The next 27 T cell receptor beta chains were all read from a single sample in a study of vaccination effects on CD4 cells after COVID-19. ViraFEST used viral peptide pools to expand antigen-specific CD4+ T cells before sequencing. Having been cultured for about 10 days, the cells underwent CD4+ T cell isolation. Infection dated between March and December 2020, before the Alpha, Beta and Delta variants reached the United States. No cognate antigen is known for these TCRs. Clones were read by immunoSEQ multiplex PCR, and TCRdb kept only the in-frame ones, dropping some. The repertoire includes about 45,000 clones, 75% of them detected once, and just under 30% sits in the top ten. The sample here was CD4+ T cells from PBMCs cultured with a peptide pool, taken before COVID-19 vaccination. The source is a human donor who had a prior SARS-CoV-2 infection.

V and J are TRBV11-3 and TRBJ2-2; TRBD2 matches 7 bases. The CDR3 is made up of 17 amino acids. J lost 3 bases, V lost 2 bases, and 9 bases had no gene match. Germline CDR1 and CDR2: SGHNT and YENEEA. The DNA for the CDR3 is TGTGCCAGCAGCTTACCCCCGGGACTACCGTACACCGGGGAGCTGTTTTTT. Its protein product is CASSLPPGLPYTGELFF.

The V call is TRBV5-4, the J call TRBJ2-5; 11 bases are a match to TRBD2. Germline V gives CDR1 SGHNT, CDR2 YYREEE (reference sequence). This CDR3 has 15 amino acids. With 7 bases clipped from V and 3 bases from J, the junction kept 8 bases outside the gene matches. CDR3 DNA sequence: TGTGCCAGCGGGCTAGCGGGAGGCGCCGAAGAGACCCAGTACTTC. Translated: CASGLAGGAEETQYF.

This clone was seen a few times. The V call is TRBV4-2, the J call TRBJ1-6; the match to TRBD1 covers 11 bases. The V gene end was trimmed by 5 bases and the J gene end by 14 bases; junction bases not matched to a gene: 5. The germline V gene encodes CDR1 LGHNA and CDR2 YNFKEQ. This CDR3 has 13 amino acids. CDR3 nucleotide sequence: TGTGCCAGCAGCTTGGGACAGGGGGAATCCCTCCACTTT. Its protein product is CASSLGQGESLHF.

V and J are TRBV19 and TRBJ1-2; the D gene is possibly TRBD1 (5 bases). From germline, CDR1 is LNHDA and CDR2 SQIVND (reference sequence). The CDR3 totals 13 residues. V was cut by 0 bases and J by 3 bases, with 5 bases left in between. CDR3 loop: CASSIDRDYGYTF. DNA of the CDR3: TGTGCCAGTAGTATAGACAGGGACTATGGCTACACCTTC.

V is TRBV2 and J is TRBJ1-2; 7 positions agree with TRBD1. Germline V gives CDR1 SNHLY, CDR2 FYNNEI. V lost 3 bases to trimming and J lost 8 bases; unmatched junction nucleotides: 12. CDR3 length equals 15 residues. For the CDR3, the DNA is TGTGCCAGCAGTGATCGGTTCGGAGGGGGCGAAGGCTACACCTTC. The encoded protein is CASSDRFGGGEGYTF. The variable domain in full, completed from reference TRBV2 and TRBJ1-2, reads EPEVTQTPSHQVTQMGQEVILRCVPISNHLYFYWYRQILGQKVEFLVSFYNNEISEKSEIFDDQFSVERPDGSNFTLKIRSTKLEDSAMYFCASSDRFGGGEGYTFGSGTRLTVV.

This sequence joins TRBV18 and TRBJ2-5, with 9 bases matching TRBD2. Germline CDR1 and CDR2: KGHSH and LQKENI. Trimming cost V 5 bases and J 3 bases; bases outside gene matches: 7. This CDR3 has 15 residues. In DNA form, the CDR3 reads TGTGCCAGCTCATCTAGCGGGGCGGCTAAAGAGACCCAGTACTTC. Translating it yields CASSSSGAAKETQYF.

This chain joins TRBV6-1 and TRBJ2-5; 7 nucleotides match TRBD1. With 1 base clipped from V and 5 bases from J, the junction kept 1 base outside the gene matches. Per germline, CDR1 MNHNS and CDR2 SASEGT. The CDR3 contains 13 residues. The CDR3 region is CASSEDRGETQYF. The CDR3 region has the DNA TGTGCCAGCAGTGAAGACAGGGGTGAGACCCAGTACTTC.

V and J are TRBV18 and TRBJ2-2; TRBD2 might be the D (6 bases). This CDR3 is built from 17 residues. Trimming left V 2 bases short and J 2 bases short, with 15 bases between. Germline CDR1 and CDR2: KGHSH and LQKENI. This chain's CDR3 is CASSPTKTGVNTGELFF. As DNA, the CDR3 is TGTGCCAGCTCACCAACAAAGACGGGGGTTAACACCGGGGAGCTGTTTTTT.

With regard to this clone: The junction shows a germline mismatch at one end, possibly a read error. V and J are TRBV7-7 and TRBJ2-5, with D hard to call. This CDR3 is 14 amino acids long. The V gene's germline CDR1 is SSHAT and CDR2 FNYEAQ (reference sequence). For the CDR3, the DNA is TGTGCTAGCAGCTTAGAGAGCCTTGGGGAGACCCAGTACTTC. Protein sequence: CASSLESLGETQYF.

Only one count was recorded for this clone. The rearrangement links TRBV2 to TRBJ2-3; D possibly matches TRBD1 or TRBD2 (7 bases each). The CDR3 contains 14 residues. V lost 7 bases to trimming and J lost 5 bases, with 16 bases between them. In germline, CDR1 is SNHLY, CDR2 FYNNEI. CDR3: CASKSGGGIDTQYF. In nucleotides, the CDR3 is TGTGCCAGCAAGTCAGGGGGAGGGATAGATACGCAGTATTTT.

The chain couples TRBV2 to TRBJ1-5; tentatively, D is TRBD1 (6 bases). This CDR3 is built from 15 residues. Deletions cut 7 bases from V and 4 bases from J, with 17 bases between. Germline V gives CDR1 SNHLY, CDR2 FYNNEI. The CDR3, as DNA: TGTGCCAGCAATACTTTGGACGGGACAAATCAGCCCCAGCATTTT. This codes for CASNTLDGTNQPQHF. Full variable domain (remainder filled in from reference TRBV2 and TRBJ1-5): EPEVTQTPSHQVTQMGQEVILRCVPISNHLYFYWYRQILGQKVEFLVSFYNNEISEKSEIFDDQFSVERPDGSNFTLKIRSTKLEDSAMYFCASNTLDGTNQPQHFGDGTRLSIL.

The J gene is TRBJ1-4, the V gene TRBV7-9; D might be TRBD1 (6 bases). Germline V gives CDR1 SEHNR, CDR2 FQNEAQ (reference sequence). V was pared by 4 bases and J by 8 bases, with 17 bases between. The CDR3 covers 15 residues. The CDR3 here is CASSSMGHSSEKLFF. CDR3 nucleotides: TGTGCCAGCAGCTCTATGGGACACTCTTCGGAAAAACTGTTTTTT.

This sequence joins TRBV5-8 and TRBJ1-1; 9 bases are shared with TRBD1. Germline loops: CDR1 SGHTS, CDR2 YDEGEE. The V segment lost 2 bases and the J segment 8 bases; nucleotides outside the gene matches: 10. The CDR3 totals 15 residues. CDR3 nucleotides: TGTGCCAGCAGCTTTACAGGGGGCCGTTCGCCCGAAGCTTTCTTT. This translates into CASSFTGGRSPEAFF.

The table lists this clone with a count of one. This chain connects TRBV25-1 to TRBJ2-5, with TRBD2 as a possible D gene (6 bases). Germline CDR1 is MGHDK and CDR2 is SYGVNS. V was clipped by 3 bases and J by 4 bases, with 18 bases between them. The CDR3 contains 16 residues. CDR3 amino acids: CASSDGGRRVSETQYF. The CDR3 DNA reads TGTGCCAGCAGTGACGGGGGACGGAGGGTATCAGAGACCCAGTACTTC.

This CDR3 is CASRTRQGARNEQFF. The CDR3 DNA follows: TGTGCCAGCAGGACCCGACAGGGGGCGCGCAATGAGCAGTTCTTC. The rearrangement joins TRBV27 to TRBJ2-1; TRBD1 agrees at 10 bases. The ends lost 6 bases at V and 6 bases at J; junction bases unmatched: 8. Germline lookup yields CDR1 MNHEY and CDR2 SMNVEV (reference sequence). The CDR3 spans 15 residues.

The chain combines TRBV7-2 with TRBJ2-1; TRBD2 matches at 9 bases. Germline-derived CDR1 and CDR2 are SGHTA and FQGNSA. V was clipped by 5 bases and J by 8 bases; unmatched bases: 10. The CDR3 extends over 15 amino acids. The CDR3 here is CASSGGGALRYEQFF. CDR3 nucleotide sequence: TGTGCCAGCAGCGGCGGGGGGGCCTTACGATATGAGCAGTTCTTC.

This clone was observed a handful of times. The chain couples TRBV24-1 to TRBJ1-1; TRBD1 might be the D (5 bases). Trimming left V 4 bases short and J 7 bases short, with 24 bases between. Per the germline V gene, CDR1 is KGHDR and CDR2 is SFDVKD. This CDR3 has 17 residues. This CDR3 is CATSDPGVGGKAGEAFF. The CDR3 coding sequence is TGTGCCACCAGTGACCCGGGTGTCGGGGGGAAGGCGGGTGAAGCTTTCTTT.

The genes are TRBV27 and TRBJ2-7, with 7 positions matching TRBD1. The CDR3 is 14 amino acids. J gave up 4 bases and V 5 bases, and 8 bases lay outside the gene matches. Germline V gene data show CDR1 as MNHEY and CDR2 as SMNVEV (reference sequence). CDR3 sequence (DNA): TGTGCCAGCAGTGCAGGGGACAGACTATACGAGCAGTACTTC. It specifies CASSAGDRLYEQYF.

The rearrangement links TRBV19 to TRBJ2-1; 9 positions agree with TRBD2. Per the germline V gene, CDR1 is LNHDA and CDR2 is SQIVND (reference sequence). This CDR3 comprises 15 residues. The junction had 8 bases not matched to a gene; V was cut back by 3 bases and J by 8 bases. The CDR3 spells CASSMGLAGWYEQFF. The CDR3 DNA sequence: TGTGCCAGTAGTATGGGTCTAGCGGGATGGTATGAGCAGTTCTTC.

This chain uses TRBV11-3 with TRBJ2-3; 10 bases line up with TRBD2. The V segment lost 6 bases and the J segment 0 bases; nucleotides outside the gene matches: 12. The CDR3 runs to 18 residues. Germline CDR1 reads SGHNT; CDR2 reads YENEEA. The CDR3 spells CASSRGLASYLSTDTQYF. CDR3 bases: TGTGCCAGCAGTCGGGGACTAGCGAGCTATCTTAGCACAGATACGCAGTATTTT.

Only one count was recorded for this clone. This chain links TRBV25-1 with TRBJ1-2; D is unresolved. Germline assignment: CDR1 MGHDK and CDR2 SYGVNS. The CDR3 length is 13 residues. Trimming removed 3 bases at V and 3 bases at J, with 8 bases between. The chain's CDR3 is CASSEVGDYGYTF. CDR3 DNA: TGTGCCAGCAGTGAGGTGGGAGACTATGGCTACACCTTC.

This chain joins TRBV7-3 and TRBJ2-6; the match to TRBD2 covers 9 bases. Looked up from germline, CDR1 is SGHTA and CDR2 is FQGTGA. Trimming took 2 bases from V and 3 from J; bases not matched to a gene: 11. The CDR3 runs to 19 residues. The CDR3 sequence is CASSLPTSGGIDGANVLTF. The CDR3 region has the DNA TGTGCCAGCAGCTTACCGACTAGCGGAGGAATTGATGGGGCCAACGTCCTGACTTTC.

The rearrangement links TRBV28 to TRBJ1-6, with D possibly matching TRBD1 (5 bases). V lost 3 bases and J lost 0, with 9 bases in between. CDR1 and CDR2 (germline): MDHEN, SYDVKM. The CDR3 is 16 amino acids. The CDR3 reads CASSLTAYSYNSPLHF. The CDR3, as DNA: TGTGCCAGCAGTTTGACAGCTTACTCCTATAATTCACCCCTCCACTTT. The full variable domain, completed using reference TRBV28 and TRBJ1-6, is DVKVTQSSRYLVKRTGEKVFLECVQDMDHENMFWYRQDPGLGLRLIYFSYDVKMKEKGDIPEGYSVSREKKERFSLILESASTNQTSMYLCASSLTAYSYNSPLHFGNGTRLTVT.

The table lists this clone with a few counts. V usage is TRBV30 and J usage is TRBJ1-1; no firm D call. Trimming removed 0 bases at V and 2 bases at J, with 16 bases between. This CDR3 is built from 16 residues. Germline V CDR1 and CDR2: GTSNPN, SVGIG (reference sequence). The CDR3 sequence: CAWSVWRGGENTEAFF. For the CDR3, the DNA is TGTGCCTGGAGTGTATGGCGCGGCGGCGAAAACACTGAAGCTTTCTTT.

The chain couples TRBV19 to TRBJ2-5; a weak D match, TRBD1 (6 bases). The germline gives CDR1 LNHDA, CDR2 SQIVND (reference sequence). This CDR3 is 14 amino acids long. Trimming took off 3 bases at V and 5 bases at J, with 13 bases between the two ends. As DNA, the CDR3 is TGTGCCAGTAGTATCTGGGGGCTTGGGGAGACCCAGTACTTC. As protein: CASSIWGLGETQYF. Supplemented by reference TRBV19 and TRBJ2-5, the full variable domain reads DGGITQSPKYLFRKEGQNVTLSCEQNLNHDAMYWYRQDPGQGLRLIYYSQIVNDFQKGDIAEGYSVSREKKESFPLTVTSAQKNPTAFYLCASSIWGLGETQYFGPGTRLLVL.

Here the CDR3 reads CASSFPGVGGYTF. The CDR3 DNA reads as TGTGCCAGCAGCTTTCCTGGGGTGGGTGGCTACACCTTC. The chain has TRBV7-8 and TRBJ1-2; D ambiguous. Germline V gene lookup returns CDR1 SGHVS and CDR2 FQNEAQ. This CDR3 has 13 amino acids. Trimming removed 3 bases from V and 7 bases from J, with 12 bases in between.

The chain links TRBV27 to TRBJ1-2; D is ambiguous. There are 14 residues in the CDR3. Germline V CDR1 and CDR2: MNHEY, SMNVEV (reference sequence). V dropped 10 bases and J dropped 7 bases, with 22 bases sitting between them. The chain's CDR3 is CATLSDPGKGGYTF. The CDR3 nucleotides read TGTGCCACCCTCTCGGATCCCGGGAAGGGTGGCTACACCTTC.